This TCR beta chain was captured in a study of graft-versus-host responses after intestinal transplantation. Whole-study context: All recipients were transplanted with multivisceral, liver-intestinal, or isolated intestinal grafts. Broader study findings: Some GvH clones were seen earlier in gut or blood, suggesting intestinal origin.

Processing was applied to graft tissue in order to liberate intraepithelial and lamina propria lymphocytes. Of note for this clone: Its antigen is unidentified.

Measured with immunoSEQ multiplex PCR; TCRdb has only the in-frame clones, and not every one. The sample carries about 9,600 clones, just under 80% recorded once. In germline, CDR1 is GTSNPN, CDR2 SVGIG (reference sequence). V shed 3 bases, J shed 7 bases, and the junction held 10 bases outside the gene matches. The CDR3 is made up of 14 amino acids. This chain uses TRBV30 with TRBJ2-3, with 7 bases lining up with TRBD2. The source is a human patient who received an intestinal transplant, so some T cells may come from the graft donor. The starting material was ileum tissue, obtained roughly 530 days after intestinal transplant. This chain's CDR3 is CAWSSAGVRYTQYF. The CDR3 nucleotides are TGTGCCTGGAGCTCTGCGGGGGTTAGATATACGCAGTATTTT.